These T cell receptor beta chains were read from a single sample in a study of siplizumab effects on memory and regulatory T cells. Sequencing was performed with immunoSEQ multiplex PCR; in TCRdb, only in-frame clones are kept and a portion is missing. Counted here are 90,000 to 110,000 clones, under 95% occurring once; the ten biggest clones make up about 0.7%. The sample taken for sequencing was Tregs sorted from blood. Receptors originate from a human donor in good health. Each CDR3 is given with its conserved first and last residue. The order of the fields is CDR3 DNA, CDR3 protein, clone size, J gene, D gene, V gene. The D gene is left open where the match is weak. A clone size is listed for some rows: how often the clone was seen (once, few, many), or a class if it is expanded.

DNA: TGTGCCAGCAGTGAAGTCCTCGGGGCTAACTATGGCTACACCTTC
CDR3: CASSEVLGANYGYTF
size: .
J: TRBJ1-2
D: .
V: TRBV2

DNA: TGTGCCAGCAGAGATCTGGACCAAGAGACCCAGTACTTC
CDR3: CASRDLDQETQYF
size: .
J: TRBJ2-5
D: .
V: TRBV7-2

DNA: TGTGCCAGCAGTGGCTGGACAGATTACAATGAGCAGTTCTTC
CDR3: CASSGWTDYNEQFF
size: .
J: TRBJ2-1
D: .
V: TRBV25-1

DNA: TGTGCCAGCAGTATAGCGGGAGGGTTCCAAGAGACCCAGTACTTC
CDR3: CASSIAGGFQETQYF
size: .
J: TRBJ2-5
D: TRBD2
V: TRBV2

DNA: TGTGCCAGCAGCCGCCCCCCGGCGGGCGGGGAGCTGTTTTTT
CDR3: CASSRPPAGGELFF
size: once
J: TRBJ2-2
D: .
V: TRBV13

DNA: TGTGCCAGCAGCCGACGGACGGATGAAAAACTGTTTTTT
CDR3: CASSRRTDEKLFF
size: .
J: TRBJ1-4
D: .
V: TRBV5-4

DNA: TGTGCCAGCAGTTCTTCCTCTCAGCCCCAGCATTTT
CDR3: CASSSSSQPQHF
size: .
J: TRBJ1-5
D: .
V: TRBV4-2

DNA: TGTGCCAGCACTCGAGTGTTGGGGGGGAGTGAAAAACTGTTTTTT
CDR3: CASTRVLGGSEKLFF
size: .
J: TRBJ1-4
D: .
V: TRBV2

DNA: TGTGCCAGCAGTTACTCCACAAGGTTCGGGCGAGCTTTCTTT
CDR3: CASSYSTRFGRAFF
size: .
J: TRBJ1-1
D: .
V: TRBV6-5

DNA: TGTGCCATCAGGGGACAGGTTGGGTATGGCTACACCTTC
CDR3: CAIRGQVGYGYTF
size: .
J: TRBJ1-2
D: TRBD1
V: TRBV10-3

DNA: TGTGCCAGCAGCGCACACAGGGGGCTTCACTCTGGAAACACCATATATTTT
CDR3: CASSAHRGLHSGNTIYF
size: once
J: TRBJ1-3
D: TRBD1
V: TRBV9

DNA: TGTGCCAGCAGCCAAACAGGGCGTCCCTACGAGCAGTACTTC
CDR3: CASSQTGRPYEQYF
size: .
J: TRBJ2-7
D: .
V: TRBV4-2

DNA: TGTGCCAGCAGTAAGGGGTACGACTCTGGAAACACCATATATTTT
CDR3: CASSKGYDSGNTIYF
size: .
J: TRBJ1-3
D: .
V: TRBV25-1

DNA: TGCGCCAGCAAGCTTGGCCATACTGGAAACACCATATATTTT
CDR3: CASKLGHTGNTIYF
size: .
J: TRBJ1-3
D: .
V: TRBV5-1

DNA: TGTGCCAGCAGCCAACAAAAGGTTTACGAGGCAAACACCATATATTTT
CDR3: CASSQQKVYEANTIYF
size: .
J: TRBJ1-3
D: .
V: TRBV14

DNA: TGTGCCAGTACAAACACCGGGGAGCTGTTTTTT
CDR3: CASTNTGELFF
size: .
J: TRBJ2-2
D: .
V: TRBV19

DNA: TGCGCCAGCAGCGAAAACAGCTATGGCTACACCTTC
CDR3: CASSENSYGYTF
size: .
J: TRBJ1-2
D: .
V: TRBV5-1

DNA: TGTGCCAGCAGCATGGGCCACTCTGGAAACACCATATATTTT
CDR3: CASSMGHSGNTIYF
size: .
J: TRBJ1-3
D: .
V: TRBV9

DNA: TGTGCCAGCAGTCTTAGCGGGAGGAGCACCGGGGAGCTGTTTTTT
CDR3: CASSLSGRSTGELFF
size: .
J: TRBJ2-2
D: TRBD2
V: TRBV5-6

DNA: TGCGCCAGCAGCATCCGGGGCGAGCAGTACTTC
CDR3: CASSIRGEQYF
size: once
J: TRBJ2-7
D: .
V: TRBV5-1

DNA: TGTGCCAGCAGCTTGGAGAACTATGGCTACACCTTC
CDR3: CASSLENYGYTF
size: .
J: TRBJ1-2
D: .
V: TRBV7-9

DNA: TGCGCCAGCAGCTTTCAGGGATTATACAATGAGCAGTTCTTC
CDR3: CASSFQGLYNEQFF
size: .
J: TRBJ2-1
D: .
V: TRBV5-1

DNA: TGTGCCAGCAGTGGGGGACCCCAGCCCAATACGCAGTATTTT
CDR3: CASSGGPQPNTQYF
size: .
J: TRBJ2-3
D: .
V: TRBV2

DNA: TGTGCCAGCAGCGTAGTGGGACATAGCACAGATACGCAGTATTTT
CDR3: CASSVVGHSTDTQYF
size: .
J: TRBJ2-3
D: .
V: TRBV9

DNA: TGCGCCAGCAGCTTGCGGCCAGGGGGTAGCTATGGCTACACCTTC
CDR3: CASSLRPGGSYGYTF
size: .
J: TRBJ1-2
D: TRBD1
V: TRBV5-1

DNA: TGTGCCAGCAGTGATGATTGGACAGATACGCAGTATTTT
CDR3: CASSDDWTDTQYF
size: .
J: TRBJ2-3
D: .
V: TRBV6-1

DNA: TGTGCCAGCAGCTTAGTAGGCGGCTCTGGAAACACCATATATTTT
CDR3: CASSLVGGSGNTIYF
size: .
J: TRBJ1-3
D: .
V: TRBV11-2

DNA: TGCGCCAGCAGTGAAAACCGGGACAGGGGGCGAGATGAGCAGTTCTTC
CDR3: CASSENRDRGRDEQFF
size: .
J: TRBJ2-1
D: TRBD1
V: TRBV10-1